These T cell receptor beta chains were read from a single sample in a study of naive and memory T cell subsets. TCRdb redid the calling of the UMI-ligation and nested PCR reads with MiXCR, one entry per CDR3 protein. The table includes around 33,000 distinct CDR3 sequences, more than 6.5% detected once. The material sequenced was skin, taken from a tuberculin skin test site. These receptors came from an adult in good health. CDR3s include the opening cysteine and the closing phenylalanine or tryptophan. A D gene is named only where the DNA matches it firmly. Clone size appears in some rows only: once, few, many, or a class for an expanded clone.

TRBV6-4	NA	TRBJ2-2	NA	CASPDCKSDTGELFF	TGTGCCAGCCCCGACTGTAAGTCGGACACCGGGGAGCTGTTTTTT
TRBV6-6	NA	TRBJ2-5	many	CASSYSGSQETQYF	TGTGCCAGCAGTTACTCCGGGTCCCAAGAGACCCAGTACTTC
TRBV6-6	NA	TRBJ1-1	NA	CASRDTGTPNTEAFF	TGTGCCAGCAGGGACACCGGGACACCGAACACTGAAGCTTTCTTT
TRBV12-3/TRBV12-4	NA	TRBJ1-2	few	CASSFSGGHGYTF	TGTGCCAGCAGTTTCTCCGGCGGCCATGGCTACACCTTC
TRBV29-1	NA	TRBJ1-2	many	CSVAQGSYGYTF	TGCAGCGTTGCTCAGGGATCCTATGGCTACACCTTC
TRBV6-5	NA	TRBJ1-2	few	CASSEPTLRFEDYTF	TGTGCCAGCAGCGAACCCACCTTACGTTTCGAAGACTACACCTTC
TRBV6-5	TRBD1	TRBJ1-1	NA	CASSKPGGNTEAFF	TGTGCCAGCAGTAAACCAGGGGGAAACACTGAAGCTTTCTTT
TRBV18	TRBD1	TRBJ1-4	NA	CASSPRRQGGYNEKLFF	TGTGCCAGCTCACCACGGCGGCAGGGGGGCTATAATGAAAAACTGTTTTTT
TRBV5-1	NA	TRBJ2-3	many	CASSPEKGVPTSTDTQYF	TGCGCCAGCAGCCCAGAGAAAGGGGTCCCTACTAGCACAGATACGCAGTATTTT
TRBV9	NA	TRBJ2-2	many	CASEGFGELFF	TGTGCCAGCGAGGGGTTCGGGGAGCTGTTTTTT
TRBV5-1	NA	TRBJ1-2	NA	CASSLEASNYGYTF	TGCGCCAGCAGCTTGGAGGCCAGTAACTATGGCTACACCTTC
TRBV2	NA	TRBJ1-4	many	CASSEAARGLATNEKLFF	TGTGCCAGCAGTGAAGCCGCCCGGGGCCTTGCAACTAATGAAAAACTGTTTTTT
TRBV29-1	TRBD1	TRBJ1-5	many	CSVGQGPNQPQHF	TGCAGCGTGGGACAGGGTCCGAATCAGCCCCAGCATTTT
TRBV12-3/TRBV12-4	TRBD1	TRBJ1-1	few	CASSLRGTGLRRTEAFF	TGTGCCAGCAGTTTACGTGGGACAGGGTTAAGGAGGACTGAAGCTTTCTTT
TRBV19	NA	TRBJ1-5	many	CASSIALQSNQPQHF	TGTGCCAGTAGTATCGCCCTCCAGAGCAATCAGCCCCAGCATTTT
TRBV27	NA	TRBJ2-7	many	CASSLGVRGSYEQYF	TGTGCCAGCAGTTTAGGGGTCAGGGGATCCTACGAGCAGTACTTC
TRBV4-2	NA	TRBJ1-5	few	CASSQDSTGRQPQHF	TGTGCCAGCAGCCAAGACAGTACAGGGCGTCAGCCCCAGCATTTT
TRBV9	NA	TRBJ1-1	few	CASSVTITENTEAFF	TGTGCCAGCAGCGTCACCATAACTGAGAACACTGAAGCTTTCTTT
TRBV7-8	NA	TRBJ2-7	NA	CASSSITTRNYEQYF	TGTGCCAGCAGTTCTATCACGACTAGAAACTACGAGCAGTACTTC
TRBV2	TRBD2	TRBJ2-2	many	CASSADSGGRYTGELFF	TGTGCCAGCAGTGCTGATAGCGGGGGGCGATACACCGGGGAGCTGTTTTTT
TRBV7-2	NA	TRBJ1-3	many	CASSPFGHPSGNTIYF	TGTGCCAGCAGCCCATTCGGACATCCCTCTGGAAACACCATATATTTT
TRBV18	TRBD1	TRBJ2-1	NA	CASSAQGAPDEQFF	TGTGCCAGCTCAGCACAGGGGGCGCCTGATGAGCAGTTCTTC
TRBV27	NA	TRBJ2-7	many	CASSSLPGTTEQYF	TGTGCCAGCAGTTCTCTGCCCGGGACAACCGAGCAGTACTTC
TRBV5-4	NA	TRBJ2-1	many	CASSSIGAGEQFF	TGTGCCAGCAGCTCGATTGGGGCCGGAGAGCAGTTCTTC
TRBV10-3	NA	TRBJ2-3	many	CAIGGVGGATDTQYF	TGTGCCATCGGTGGAGTTGGCGGGGCTACGGATACGCAGTATTTT
TRBV29-1	TRBD1	TRBJ1-4	few	CSVEGQEKLFF	TGCAGCGTGGAGGGACAGGAAAAACTGTTTTTT
TRBV6-5	NA	TRBJ1-5	many	CASSYSGGYQPQHF	TGTGCCAGCAGTTACTCGGGGGGGTATCAGCCCCAGCATTTT
TRBV9	NA	TRBJ2-2	many	CASSPLASSNTGELFF	TGTGCCAGCAGCCCCCTAGCGTCGTCGAACACCGGGGAGCTGTTTTTT
TRBV5-6	TRBD1	TRBJ1-5	many	CASSATGTGGKLGSNQPQHF	TGTGCCAGCAGCGCGACCGGGACAGGGGGGAAATTGGGGAGCAATCAGCCCCAGCATTTT
TRBV6-5	NA	TRBJ1-4	NA	CVSSSVTGVNEKLFF	TGTGTCAGCAGTTCTGTCACAGGAGTCAATGAAAAACTGTTTTTT
TRBV5-8	NA	TRBJ1-4	few	CASSLAVLNPAGATNEKLFF	TGTGCCAGCAGCTTGGCAGTATTAAACCCCGCGGGAGCAACTAATGAAAAACTGTTTTTT
TRBV13	NA	TRBJ2-5	NA	CASSFESGRKETQYF	TGTGCCAGCAGCTTCGAGTCTGGACGGAAAGAGACCCAGTACTTC
TRBV7-2	NA	TRBJ2-1	medium-sized	CASSAPRVPLGPYNEQFF	TGTGCCAGCAGCGCCCCCCGGGTTCCCTTAGGGCCCTACAATGAGCAGTTCTTC
TRBV7-8	NA	TRBJ2-3	NA	CASSLEMRGTDTQYF	TGTGCCAGCAGCTTAGAGATGCGGGGCACAGATACGCAGTATTTT
TRBV6-4	NA	TRBJ1-1	NA	CASRHQKGNTEAFF	TGTGCCAGCAGGCACCAGAAGGGGAACACTGAAGCTTTCTTT
TRBV3-1	NA	TRBJ2-1	many	CASSLSWHEQFF	TGTGCCAGCAGCCTTTCTTGGCATGAGCAGTTCTTC
TRBV18	NA	TRBJ1-6	few	CASSPRRERNSPLHF	TGTGCCAGCTCACCACGCCGGGAAAGGAATTCACCCCTCCACTTT
TRBV27	TRBD2	TRBJ2-5	NA	CASSLTASGRQETQYF	TGTGCCAGCAGTTTAACCGCTAGCGGACGTCAAGAGACCCAGTACTTC
TRBV5-5	TRBD1	TRBJ1-5	few	CASSSLQGRQPQHF	TGTGCCAGCAGCTCACTACAGGGGCGACAGCCCCAGCATTTT
TRBV7-2	NA	TRBJ2-3	NA	CASSPDSLGTDTQYF	TGTGCCAGCAGCCCGGACAGTTTAGGGACAGATACGCAGTATTTT
TRBV9	NA	TRBJ2-2	many	CASSVNVEEANTGELFF	TGTGCCAGCAGCGTAAACGTGGAGGAGGCAAACACCGGGGAGCTGTTTTTT
TRBV5-1	TRBD1	TRBJ2-7	many	CASSLVPTGKVSYEQYF	TGCGCCAGCAGCTTGGTACCGACAGGGAAAGTCTCCTACGAGCAGTACTTC
TRBV14	NA	TRBJ2-7	many	CASSVPSSEQYF	TGTGCCAGCAGCGTTCCTAGCTCCGAGCAGTACTTC
TRBV12-3/TRBV12-4	TRBD1	TRBJ1-1	few	CASGQGAQTEAFF	TGTGCCAGCGGACAGGGGGCGCAAACTGAAGCTTTCTTT
TRBV7-9	NA	TRBJ1-2	few	CASSQNDKRDLGGYTF	TGTGCCAGCAGCCAGAACGACAAGCGGGATCTTGGCGGCTACACCTTC
TRBV5-1	NA	TRBJ1-1	NA	CASSLWVGSNTEAFF	TGCGCCAGCAGCCTTTGGGTCGGCAGTAACACTGAAGCTTTCTTT
TRBV6-2/TRBV6-3	TRBD1	TRBJ2-7	many	CASRATGDSSYEQYF	TGTGCCAGCAGAGCCACCGGGGACAGTTCCTACGAGCAGTACTTC
TRBV6-5	NA	TRBJ1-1	few	CASSFSGKGGAEAFF	TGTGCCAGCAGTTTTTCGGGGAAGGGAGGCGCTGAAGCTTTCTTT
TRBV11-2	NA	TRBJ2-3	NA	CASRTDTQYF	TGTGCCAGCAGAACAGATACGCAGTATTTT
TRBV2	NA	TRBJ1-1	many	CASSTNTEAFF	TGTGCCAGCAGCACGAACACTGAAGCTTTCTTT
TRBV2	NA	TRBJ2-1	many	CASSTRSGQAREVQFF	TGTGCCAGCAGTACCCGATCTGGACAGGCCCGGGAGGTGCAGTTCTTC
TRBV10-3	NA	TRBJ2-7	many	CAISEPKRPLAYF	TGTGCCATCAGTGAGCCTAAAAGACCCCTTGCGTACTTC
TRBV6-1	TRBD1	TRBJ1-5	NA	CASKGQGAVWQPQHF	TGTGCCAGCAAGGGACAGGGGGCTGTTTGGCAGCCCCAGCATTTT
TRBV7-9	NA	TRBJ2-7	few	CASSLDRWSYEQYF	TGTGCCAGCAGCTTAGATCGGTGGTCCTACGAGCAGTACTTC
TRBV7-9	NA	TRBJ2-1	few	CASSLVSASEQFF	TGTGCCAGCAGCTTAGTGAGCGCTAGCGAGCAGTTCTTC
TRBV29-1	NA	TRBJ2-1	few	CSVPVTADYNEQFF	TGCAGCGTCCCCGTAACCGCCGACTACAATGAGCAGTTCTTC
TRBV12-3/TRBV12-4	TRBD1	TRBJ1-1	many	CASKQGGLNTEAFF	TGTGCCAGCAAGCAGGGGGGATTGAACACTGAAGCTTTCTTT